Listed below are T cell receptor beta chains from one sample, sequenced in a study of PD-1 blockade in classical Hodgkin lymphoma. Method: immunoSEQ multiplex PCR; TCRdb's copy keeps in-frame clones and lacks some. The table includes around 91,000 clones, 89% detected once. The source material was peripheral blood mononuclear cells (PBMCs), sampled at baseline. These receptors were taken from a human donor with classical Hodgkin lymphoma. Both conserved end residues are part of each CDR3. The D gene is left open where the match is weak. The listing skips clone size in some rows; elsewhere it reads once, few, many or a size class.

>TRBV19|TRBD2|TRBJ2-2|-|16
CASSITGTSGTGELFF
TGTGCCAGTAGCATCACCGGGACTAGCGGGACCGGGGAGCTGTTTTTT
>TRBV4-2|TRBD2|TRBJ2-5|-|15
CASSLTSGNQETQYF
TGTGCCAGCAGCCTGACTAGCGGGAACCAAGAGACCCAGTACTTC
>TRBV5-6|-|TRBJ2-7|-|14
CASSFLTATYEQYF
TGTGCCAGCAGTTTCTTGACAGCGACCTACGAGCAGTACTTC
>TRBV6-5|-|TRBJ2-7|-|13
CASSPQSSYEQYF
TGTGCCAGCAGTCCACAATCTTCCTACGAGCAGTACTTC
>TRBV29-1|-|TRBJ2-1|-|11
CSAREHNEQFF
TGCAGCGCCCGGGAGCACAATGAGCAGTTCTTC
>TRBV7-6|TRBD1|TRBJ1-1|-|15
CASSLDGGQYTEAFF
TGTGCCAGCAGCTTAGATGGGGGACAGTACACTGAAGCTTTCTTT
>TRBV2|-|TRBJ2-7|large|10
CASSGLEQYF
TGTGCCAGCAGTGGACTCGAGCAGTACTTC
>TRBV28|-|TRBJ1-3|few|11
CASSPGNTIYF
TGTGCCAGCAGTCCGGGAAACACCATATATTTT
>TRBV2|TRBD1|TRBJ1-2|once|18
CASSEAGTGGPATYGYTF
TGTGCCAGCAGTGAAGCTGGGACAGGGGGCCCGGCAACGTATGGCTACACCTTC
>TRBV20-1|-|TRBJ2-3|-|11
CSARIGDTQYF
TGCAGTGCTAGAATTGGGGATACGCAGTATTTT
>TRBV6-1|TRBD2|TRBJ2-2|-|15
CASSEWASGTGELFF
TGTGCCAGCAGTGAATGGGCTAGCGGCACCGGGGAGCTGTTTTTT
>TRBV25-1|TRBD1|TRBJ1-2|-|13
CASRGSGGYGYTF
TGTGCCAGCAGGGGGTCAGGGGGCTATGGCTACACCTTC
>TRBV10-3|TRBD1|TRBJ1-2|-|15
CAIRDRVEANYGYTF
TGTGCCATCCGGGACAGGGTCGAGGCTAACTATGGCTACACCTTC
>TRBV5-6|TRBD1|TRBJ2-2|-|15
CASSKGQGYTGELFF
TGTGCCAGCAGCAAGGGACAGGGGTACACCGGGGAGCTGTTTTTT
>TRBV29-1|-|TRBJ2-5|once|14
CSVETGGIQETQYF
TGCAGCGTTGAGACGGGCGGGATCCAAGAGACCCAGTACTTC
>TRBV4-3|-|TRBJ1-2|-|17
CASSQTQDSGTNYGYTF
TGCGCCAGCAGCCAAACGCAGGACAGTGGGACTAACTATGGCTACACCTTC
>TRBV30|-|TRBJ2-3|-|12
CAWSGLTDTQYF
TGTGCCTGGAGTGGGCTGACAGATACGCAGTATTTT
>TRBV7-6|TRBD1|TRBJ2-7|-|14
CASSPPGTGTEQYF
TGTGCCAGCAGCCCGCCCGGGACAGGTACCGAGCAGTACTTC
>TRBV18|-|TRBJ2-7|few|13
CASSPNTGREQYF
TGTGCCAGCTCACCGAATACAGGTCGCGAGCAGTACTTC
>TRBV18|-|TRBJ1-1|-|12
CASSASYTEAFF
TGTGCCAGCTCAGCCTCCTACACTGAAGCTTTCTTT
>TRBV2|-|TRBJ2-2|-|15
CASLKGGANTGELFF
TGTGCCAGCCTAAAAGGGGGTGCGAACACCGGGGAGCTGTTTTTT
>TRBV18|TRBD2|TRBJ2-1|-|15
CASSPAAGVGNEQFF
TGTGCCAGCTCACCCGCAGCGGGAGTGGGAAATGAGCAGTTCTTC
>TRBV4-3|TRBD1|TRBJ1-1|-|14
CASSPKTGYTEAFF
TGCGCCAGCAGCCCTAAGACAGGGTACACTGAAGCTTTCTTT
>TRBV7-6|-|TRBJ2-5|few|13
CASSLNIGETQYF
TGTGCCAGCAGCTTAAATATAGGGGAGACCCAGTACTTC
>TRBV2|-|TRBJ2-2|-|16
CASESRRAANTGELFF
TGTGCCAGCGAATCCCGAAGGGCCGCGAACACCGGGGAGCTGTTTTTT
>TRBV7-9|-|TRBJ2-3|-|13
CASSLRGGDTQYF
TGTGCCAGCAGCTTGAGAGGGGGGGATACGCAGTATTTT